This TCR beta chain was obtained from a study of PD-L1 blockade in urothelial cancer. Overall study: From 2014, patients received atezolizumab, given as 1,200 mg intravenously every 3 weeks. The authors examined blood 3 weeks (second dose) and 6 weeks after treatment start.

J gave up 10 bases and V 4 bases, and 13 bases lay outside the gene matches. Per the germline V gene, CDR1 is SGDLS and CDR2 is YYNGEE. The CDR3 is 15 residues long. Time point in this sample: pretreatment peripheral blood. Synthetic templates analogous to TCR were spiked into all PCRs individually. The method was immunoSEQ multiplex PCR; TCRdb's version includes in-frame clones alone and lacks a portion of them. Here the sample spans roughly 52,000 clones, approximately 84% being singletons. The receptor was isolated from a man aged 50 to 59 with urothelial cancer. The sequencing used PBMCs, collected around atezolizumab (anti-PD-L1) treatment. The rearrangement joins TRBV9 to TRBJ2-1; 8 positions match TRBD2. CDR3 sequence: CASSLGSGGQREQFF. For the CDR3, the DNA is TGTGCCAGCAGCTTAGGCAGCGGGGGCCAACGGGAGCAGTTCTTC.